Below are 10 T cell receptor beta chains sequenced from a single sample in a study of blood T cell repertoires in COVID-19. This table comes from immunoSEQ multiplex PCR, and its TCRdb copy is limited to in-frame clones, with some not included. The sample consists of more than 100,000 clones, roughly 84% of them appearing once. The specimen was PBMCs or T cells enriched from blood (not recorded which). The receptors were sampled from a woman in her 30s who had recovered from COVID-19.

V usage is TRBV5-6 and J usage is TRBJ2-1, with D tentatively TRBD2 (5 bases). V shed 0 bases and J shed 14 bases, with 12 bases lying between them. The CDR3 extends over 12 amino acids. CDR1 and CDR2 (germline): SGHDT, YYEEEE. The CDR3 sequence is CASSLAGGSEFF. In nucleotides, the CDR3 is TGTGCCAGCAGCTTGGCCGGAGGAAGTGAGTTCTTC. The complete variable domain, with remaining parts taken from reference TRBV5-6 and TRBJ2-1, reads DAGVTQSPTHLIKTRGQQVTLRCSPKSGHDTVSWYQQALGQGPQFIFQYYEEEERQRGNFPDRFSGHQFPNYSSELNVNALLLGDSALYLCASSLAGGSEFFGPGTRLTVL.

This sequence joins TRBV6-5 and TRBJ1-2; 10 bases line up with TRBD1. The germline CDR1 and CDR2 sequences are MNHEY and SVGAGI. The CDR3 covers 14 residues. V shed 2 bases and J 8 bases; nucleotides not matched to a gene: 5. CDR3 in amino acids: CASSYTGQGSGYTF. The DNA for the CDR3 is TGTGCCAGCAGTTACACGGGACAGGGGAGCGGCTACACCTTC.

The chain recombines TRBV18 with TRBJ2-1; no reliable D call. V shed 1 base and J shed 5 bases, with 6 bases lying between them. Germline V gene sequence: CDR1 KGHSH, CDR2 LQKENI. CDR3 length equals 13 residues. In DNA, the CDR3 is TGTGCCAGCTCACCACTTACAGACAATGAGCAGTTCTTC. Its protein is CASSPLTDNEQFF.

This clone appeared a few times. Here the CDR3 reads CANLADRGTEAFF. The CDR3 bases are TGTGCCAACTTAGCCGACAGGGGCACTGAAGCTTTCTTT. The chain links TRBV21-1 to TRBJ1-1; whether TRBD1, the table's D call, matches the DNA was not checked. TRBV21-1 is a recognized pseudogene. The CDR3 is 13 amino acids.

The V call is TRBV2, the J call TRBJ1-6; D gene uncertain. Germline loops: CDR1 SNHLY, CDR2 FYNNEI. CDR3 length: 15 amino acids. The V and J ends lost 1 base and 4 bases respectively, with 8 bases between them. The CDR3 loop reads CASSEDPGYNSPLHF. The CDR3 nucleotides read TGTGCCAGCAGTGAAGATCCGGGGTATAATTCACCCCTCCACTTT.

The chain employs TRBV27 and TRBJ1-5; D ambiguous. V lost 2 bases and J 3 bases, leaving 8 bases between the germline ends. The V gene's germline CDR1 is MNHEY and CDR2 SMNVEV (reference sequence). The CDR3 consists of 14 residues. The CDR3 region has the DNA TGTGCCAGCAGTTTAGGGCAGGTCAATCAGCCCCAGCATTTT. It translates to CASSLGQVNQPQHF.

The rearrangement uses TRBV4-1 and TRBJ1-3; D perhaps matches TRBD1 (5 bases). Germline CDR1 is MGHRA and CDR2 is YSYEKL. CDR3 length: 15 residues. Deletions cut 0 bases from V and 4 bases from J, with 10 bases between. The CDR3 loop reads CASSQEGRQGNTIYF. The CDR3 DNA reads as TGCGCCAGCAGCCAAGAGGGCAGACAGGGAAACACCATATATTTT.

This chain links TRBV6-6 with TRBJ2-7; 11 nucleotides line up with TRBD2. The CDR3 is 13 amino acids. Trimming cost V 6 bases and J 6 bases; bases outside gene matches: 4. The germline V gene has CDR1 MNHNY and CDR2 SVGAGI (reference sequence). The CDR3 protein is CASRTSGILEQYF. CDR3 DNA: TGTGCCAGCAGGACTAGCGGGATCCTCGAGCAGTACTTC.

The chain is built from TRBV28 and TRBJ1-5; tentative D call: TRBD1 (5 bases). V was shortened by 6 bases and J by 2 bases, with 17 bases between the two germline ends. The CDR3 is made up of 16 amino acids. CDR1 is MDHEN and CDR2 is SYDVKM in the germline V gene. The CDR3 sequence: CASRSDSARGNQPQHF. CDR3 sequence (DNA): TGTGCCAGCAGATCCGACAGCGCAAGGGGCAATCAGCCCCAGCATTTT. The whole variable domain, remainder taken from reference TRBV28 and TRBJ1-5, is DVKVTQSSRYLVKRTGEKVFLECVQDMDHENMFWYRQDPGLGLRLIYFSYDVKMKEKGDIPEGYSVSREKKERFSLILESASTNQTSMYLCASRSDSARGNQPQHFGDGTRLSIL.

The chain recombines TRBV25-1 with TRBJ2-1, with 11 bases lining up with TRBD2. This CDR3 region has 17 residues. The germline CDR1 and CDR2 sequences are MGHDK and SYGVNS. V was pared by 4 bases and J by 1 base, with 6 bases of the junction left unmatched. In DNA, the CDR3 is TGTGCCAGCAGTGGACTAGCGGGAAGGAGGTCCTACAATGAGCAGTTCTTC. Protein product: CASSGLAGRRSYNEQFF.